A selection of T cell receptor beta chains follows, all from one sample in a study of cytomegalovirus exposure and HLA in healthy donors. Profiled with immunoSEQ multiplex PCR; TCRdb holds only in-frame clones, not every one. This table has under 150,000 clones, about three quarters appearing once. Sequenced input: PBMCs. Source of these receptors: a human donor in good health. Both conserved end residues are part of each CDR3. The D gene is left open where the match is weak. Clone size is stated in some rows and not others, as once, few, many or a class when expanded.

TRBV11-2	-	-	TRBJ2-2	TGTGCCAGCAGCTTACGATACTCCACCGGGGAGCTGTTTTTT	CASSLRYSTGELFF
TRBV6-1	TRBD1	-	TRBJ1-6	TGTGCCAGCAACCTAGGGGGACAGGGAAATTCACCCCTCCACTTT	CASNLGGQGNSPLHF
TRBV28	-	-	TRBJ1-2	TGTGCCAGCTACCTCGGGAGATATGGCTACACCTTC	CASYLGRYGYTF
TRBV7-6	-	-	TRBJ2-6	TGTGCCAGCAGCCCCTCAGCCGGGACTGAGTTCTCTGGGGCCAACGTCCCGACTTTC	CASSPSAGTEFSGANVPTF
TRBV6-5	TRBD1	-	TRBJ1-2	TGTGCCAGCAGTGTAGGGGGCAGTAGAGATGGCTACACCTTC	CASSVGGSRDGYTF
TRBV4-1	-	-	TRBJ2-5	TGCGCCAGCAGCCAGGGGGGTAGCTCGGAGACCCAGTACTTC	CASSQGGSSETQYF
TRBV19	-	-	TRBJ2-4	TGTGCCAGTACCGAGGGACAAGGCAAAAACATTCAGTACTTC	CASTEGQGKNIQYF
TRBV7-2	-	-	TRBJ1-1	TGTGCCAGCAGCTGGAGGACCGGGAACACTGAAGCTTTCTTT	CASSWRTGNTEAFF
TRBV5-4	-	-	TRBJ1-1	TGTGCCAGCAGCCCGGATGGTCTAGGACAATCGAACACTGAAGCTTTCTTT	CASSPDGLGQSNTEAFF
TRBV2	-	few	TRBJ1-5	TGTGCCAGCAGTGACAAGGCTATAGCCCTCGGTCAGCCCCAGCATTTT	CASSDKAIALGQPQHF
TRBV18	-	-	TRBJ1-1	TGTGCCAGCTCACCGCCAGGTTGGACTGAAGCTTTCTTT	CASSPPGWTEAFF
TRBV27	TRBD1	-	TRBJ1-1	TGTGCCAGCCAGACAGGGGGGACTGAAGCTTTCTTT	CASQTGGTEAFF
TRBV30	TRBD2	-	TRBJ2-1	TGTGCCTGGACCCGGGGGAGGGCGGAGTCCTACAATGAGCAGTTCTTC	CAWTRGRAESYNEQFF
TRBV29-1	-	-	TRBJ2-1	TGCAGCGTTGAAGGTTGGGGAGAGAGCTCCTACAATGAGCAGTTCTTC	CSVEGWGESSYNEQFF
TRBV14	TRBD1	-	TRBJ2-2	TGTGCCAGCAGCCGAGTTAGGACAGGGGACACCGGGGAGCTGTTTTTT	CASSRVRTGDTGELFF
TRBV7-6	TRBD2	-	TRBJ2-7	TGTGCCAGCAGCGCGGGACTAGCGGGCGTAACACCTATCTACGAGCAGTACTTC	CASSAGLAGVTPIYEQYF
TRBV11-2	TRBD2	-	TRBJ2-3	TGTGCCAGCAGCCACGACCCCGGGGGGACAGATACGCAGTATTTT	CASSHDPGGTDTQYF
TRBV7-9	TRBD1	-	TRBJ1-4	TGTGCCAGCAGCGGGGGACAGGATGAAAACGAAAAACTGTTTTTT	CASSGGQDENEKLFF
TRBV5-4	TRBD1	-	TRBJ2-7	TGTGCCAGCAGCTTTAGGGACAGGGTAGGCGAGCAGTACTTC	CASSFRDRVGEQYF
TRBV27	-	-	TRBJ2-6	TGTGCCAGCAGAACAGGGTCTGGGGCCAACGTCCTGACTTTC	CASRTGSGANVLTF
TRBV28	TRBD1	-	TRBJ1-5	TGTGCCAGCAGACAGGGGACTAATCAGCCCCAGCATTTT	CASRQGTNQPQHF
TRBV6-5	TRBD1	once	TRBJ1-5	TGTGCCAGTCGACAGGGGAACAATCAGCCCCAGCATTTT	CASRQGNNQPQHF
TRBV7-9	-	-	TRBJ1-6	TGTGCCAGCAGCCCGTCCCCTCATAATTCACCCCTCCACTTT	CASSPSPHNSPLHF
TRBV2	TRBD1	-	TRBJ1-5	TGTGCCAGCAGTGCCGAGGGGGCGGGTTCAAGGGGATATAGCAATCAGCCCCAGCATTTT	CASSAEGAGSRGYSNQPQHF
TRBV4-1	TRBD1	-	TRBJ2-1	TGCGCCAGCAGCTGGACAGGGGGTGATGAGCAGTTCTTC	CASSWTGGDEQFF
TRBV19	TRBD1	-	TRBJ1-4	TGTGCCAGTAGTACTCCGGGACAGGGGGCAGCAACTAATGAAAAACTGTTTTTT	CASSTPGQGAATNEKLFF
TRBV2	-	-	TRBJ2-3	TGTGCCATGGACTCCACCACCGTTAACACAGATACGCAGTATTTT	CAMDSTTVNTDTQYF
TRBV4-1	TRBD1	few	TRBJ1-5	TGCGCCAGCAGCCAACGGACAGGAGGTAATCAGCCCCAGCATTTT	CASSQRTGGNQPQHF
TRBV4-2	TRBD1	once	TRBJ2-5	TGTGCCAGCAGCCAAGAAGGGGCCGGGACAGGGGCCGAGACCCAGTACTTC	CASSQEGAGTGAETQYF
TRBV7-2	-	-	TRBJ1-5	TGTGCCAGCAGCTTAGTCTTTGATCAGCCCCAGCATTTT	CASSLVFDQPQHF
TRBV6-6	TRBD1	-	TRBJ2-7	TGTGCCAGCAGTTACGACCGGGACAGCTCCTACGAGCAGTACTTC	CASSYDRDSSYEQYF
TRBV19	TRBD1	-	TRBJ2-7	TGTGCCAGTAGCCTGGATGGGACAGGGGTGGTGGAGCAGTACTTC	CASSLDGTGVVEQYF
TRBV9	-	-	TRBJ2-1	TGTGCCAGCAGTGACAACCGGGGCTCCTACAATGAGCAGTTCTTC	CASSDNRGSYNEQFF
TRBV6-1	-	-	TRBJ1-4	TGTGCCAGCAGTGATCTGGGCTCCTCAACTAATGAAAAACTGTTTTTT	CASSDLGSSTNEKLFF
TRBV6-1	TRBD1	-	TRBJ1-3	TGTGCCAGCAGTCCATACAGGGGGGGGAACACCATATATTTT	CASSPYRGGNTIYF
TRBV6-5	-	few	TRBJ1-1	TGTGCCAGCAGTTACGGGAGGGAGACTTTCTTT	CASSYGRETFF
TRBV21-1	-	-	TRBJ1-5	TGTGCCAGCAGCAAAGCCACCGGGAATCAGCCCCAGCATTTT	CASSKATGNQPQHF
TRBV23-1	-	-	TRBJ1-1	TGCGCCAGCAGTTATACCCAGGGGTGCCCTGAAGCTTTCTTT	CASSYTQGCPEAFF
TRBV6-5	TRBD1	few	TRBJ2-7	TGTGCCAGCAGTAAAAACAGGGGGAGCTCCTACGAGCAGTACTTC	CASSKNRGSSYEQYF
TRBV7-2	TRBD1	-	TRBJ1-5	TGTGCCAGCAGCCAACAGGGGGCTGGCAATCAGCCCCAGCATTTT	CASSQQGAGNQPQHF